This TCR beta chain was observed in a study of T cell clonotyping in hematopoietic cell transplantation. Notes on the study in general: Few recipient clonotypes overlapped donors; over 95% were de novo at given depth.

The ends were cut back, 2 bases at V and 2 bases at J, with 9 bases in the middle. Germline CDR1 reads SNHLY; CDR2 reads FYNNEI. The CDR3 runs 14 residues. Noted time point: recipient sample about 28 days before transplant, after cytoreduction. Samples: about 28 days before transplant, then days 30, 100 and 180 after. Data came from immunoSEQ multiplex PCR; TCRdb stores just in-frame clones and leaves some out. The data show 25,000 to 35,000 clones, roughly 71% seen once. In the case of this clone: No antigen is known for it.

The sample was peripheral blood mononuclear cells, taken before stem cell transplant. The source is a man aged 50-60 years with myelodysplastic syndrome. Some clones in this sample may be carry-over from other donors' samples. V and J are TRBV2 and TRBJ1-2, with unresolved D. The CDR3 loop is CASSERATNYGYTF. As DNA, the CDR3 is TGTGCCAGCAGTGAAAGGGCCACCAACTATGGCTACACCTTC.